This T cell receptor (beta chain) was documented in a study of early T cells in non-severe SARS-CoV-2 infection. Study information: Sequencing of bulk RNA from unsorted whole blood was done, without chain pairing.

This clonotype was seen a handful of times. What it binds is unknown. Attachment of unique molecular identifiers was made to individual cDNA molecules. MiXCR, applied by TCRdb to the 5' RACE reads, yields one record per CDR3 protein. The sample shows some 80,000 distinct CDR3 sequences, 4.5% to 6% of them seen only once. Study findings and constraints: Using VDJdb, the matching emphasized anti-spike CD8 responses while missing private and CD4 specificities.

The germline V and J ends were trimmed by 3 bases and 3 bases, with 17 bases remaining between them. This CDR3 has 16 amino acids. The germline V gene has CDR1 KGHSH and CDR2 LQKENI. The sequence was collected from an adult who was a healthcare worker with PCR-confirmed SARS-CoV-2 infection or an uninfected control (not recorded which). J is TRBJ1-1 and V is TRBV18; no reliable D call. The sequencing here drew on whole blood, taken at baseline. The chain's CDR3 is CASSPIPVGSYTEAFF. CDR3 bases: TGTGCCAGCTCACCCATCCCTGTCGGTAGCTACACTGAAGCTTTCTTT.